This T cell receptor beta chain is from a study of response to subunit inactivated influenza vaccine. Study findings and constraints: The authors suggested that every seasonal influenza vaccination recruits few new T cells.

The CDR3 covers 14 residues. About this clonotype: Antigen specificity is unknown.

One entry per CDR3 protein results from TCRdb running MiXCR on the RT-PCR reads. In the table there are around 790,000 distinct CDR3 sequences, 21% of which are singletons. The source is a man aged 50-60 years who received an inactivated influenza vaccine. The genes are TRBV21-1 and TRBJ2-5; the tabulated D call, TRBD2, remains unverified against the DNA. TRBV21-1 is noted as a pseudogene. The source was PBMCs from blood, collected about 5 days after vaccination. CDR3 sequence: CASRASFCLETQYF. DNA of the CDR3: TGTGCCAGCAGGGCTAGTTTTTGTTTGGAGACCCAGTACTTC.